Following are 4 T cell receptor beta chains from one sample sequenced in a study of blood T cell repertoires in COVID-19. The protocol was immunoSEQ multiplex PCR, while the TCRdb copy is restricted to in-frame clones and leaves out a portion. The sample contains roughly 300,000 clones, approximately 92% of which appear only once. Sequenced material: peripheral blood. These receptors all stem from a woman aged 30 to 39 with COVID-19, enrolled during active disease.

This clone was seen a handful of times. The rearrangement uses TRBV2 and TRBJ2-3, with 8 bases that match TRBD2. Germline CDR1 and CDR2: SNHLY and FYNNEI. CDR3 size: 20 residues. V dropped 3 bases and J dropped 8; count of bases not matched to a gene: 25. The CDR3 here is CASSDHKGTRSGGTDGTQYF. As DNA, the CDR3 is TGTGCCAGCAGTGATCACAAAGGGACTAGATCTGGTGGCACAGATGGTACGCAGTATTTT.

This clone was picked up a small number of times. The V call is TRBV30, the J call TRBJ1-1; D not resolved. The V gene lost 3 bases and the J gene lost 6 bases, with 11 bases spanning the gap. CDR1 GTSNPN and CDR2 SVGIG come from the germline V gene (reference sequence). The CDR3 has 12 residues. The CDR3 sequence: CAWRAAGSEAFF. The CDR3 nucleotides read TGTGCCTGGAGGGCAGCGGGGTCTGAAGCTTTCTTT.

The chain uses TRBV2 and TRBJ1-2, with no clear D. The CDR3 covers 14 residues. V lost 0 bases and J 7 bases, leaving 12 bases between the germline ends. Germline CDR1 and CDR2: SNHLY and FYNNEI. The CDR3 region is CASSEARRAGGYTF. The CDR3 DNA sequence: TGTGCCAGCAGTGAAGCTCGACGGGCGGGTGGCTACACCTTC.

The chain employs TRBV4-2 and TRBJ2-3; 10 nucleotides align to TRBD2. Per germline, CDR1 LGHNA and CDR2 YNFKEQ. The CDR3 runs to 16 residues. Losses at the gene ends were 5 bases for V and 0 bases for J; bases not matched to a gene: 5. The CDR3 sequence is CASSSTLAGSTDTQYF. The CDR3 nucleotides are TGTGCCAGCAGCTCTACACTAGCGGGGAGCACAGATACGCAGTATTTT.